This record covers a single T cell receptor beta chain. This sample is drawn from a study of cytomegalovirus exposure and HLA in healthy donors. Germline CDR1 is KGHSH and CDR2 is LQKENI. The CDR3 consists of 13 residues. V gave up 3 bases and J gave up 6 bases, with 8 bases separating them. The PCR ran on 60 Vbeta and 13 Jbeta primers. Repertoires were generated with immunoSEQ multiplex PCR, while TCRdb's copy carries only in-frame clones and drops some. The repertoire includes about 180,000 clones, about 77% of them detected once, and 2.5% sits in the top ten. The receptor was derived from a woman aged 25 to 39 in good health and CMV-seropositive. This sequence joins TRBV18 and TRBJ2-2; no definite D call. Sample: PBMCs. The CDR3 nucleotides are TGTGCCAGCTCACCCTCGAGGTCCGGGGAGCTGTTTTTT. Translated: CASSPSRSGELFF.